This TCR beta chain is from a study of blood T cell repertoires in COVID-19. The data were produced by immunoSEQ multiplex PCR, yet TCRdb's version contains in-frame clones alone and is incomplete. The sample contains some 340,000 clones, about 90% of which appear only once. Donors were grouped by their self-reported clinical history. The sequencing input was PBMCs or T cells enriched from blood (not recorded which). The receptor was isolated from a woman aged 25 to 39 who had recovered from COVID-19.

The CDR3 DNA reads as TGTGCCAGCAGTTACTCTAGACAGGGCGGGAACGAGCAGTACTTC. This gives the protein CASSYSRQGGNEQYF. The rearrangement joins TRBV6-5 to TRBJ2-7; D is perhaps TRBD1 (7 bases). V was clipped by 0 bases and J by 5 bases, with 14 bases between them. Germline CDR1 and CDR2: MNHEY and SVGAGI. The CDR3 extends over 15 amino acids.